This T cell receptor beta chain was retrieved from a study of blood T cell repertoires in COVID-19. Overall study: PBMCs, B-cell-depleted T cells, or T cells provided the cDNA or gDNA that made up the material.

Participant ages covered roughly 18 to 89 years across 20 to 30 US areas. Clinical histories supplied by participants themselves formed the basis of cohort assignment. In the original workflow: Using reference gene primer amplification, nucleated cell counts were estimated. TCRdb's copy holds only in-frame clones and misses some; the assay was immunoSEQ multiplex PCR. That table is the source of V, J and clone size, and D and trimming were worked out from the DNA. The sample has around 130,000 clones, roughly four fifths seen once. Sequencing input: PBMCs or T cells enriched from blood (not recorded which). This receptor was identified in a man aged 30 to 45 who had recovered from COVID-19.

The CDR3 here is CASTRSGGTDTQYF. The CDR3 nucleotides read TGTGCCAGCACGCGGAGCGGCGGCACAGATACGCAGTATTTT. The rearrangement uses TRBV3-1 (or the pseudogene TRBV3-2) and TRBJ2-3; the D gene is possibly TRBD2 (5 bases). CDR1 is LGHDT and CDR2 is YNNKEL in the germline V gene (reference sequence). V was shortened by 7 bases and J by 1 base, with 12 bases between the two germline ends. This CDR3 spans 14 amino acids.